Each of the 29 T cell receptor beta chains below was sequenced from the same sample in a study of vaccination and CD4 T cells after COVID-19. These receptors lack a known antigen. The assay that was used to sequence DNA from cultured CD4+ T cells was the Oncomine TCR Beta short-read assay. A single record per CDR3 protein comes from TCRdb applying MiXCR to the PCR reads. The data show some 12,000 distinct CDR3 sequences, with approximately 41% seen just once and 20% to 25% held by the top ten. Stated treatment: roughly ten-day PBMC culture with coronavirus spike peptide pools or control peptides (ViraFEST assay). The sequencing sample was made of CD4+ T cells from blood, cultured in vitro. Source of these receptors: a human donor who had recovered from COVID-19.

The gene calls are TRBV11-3 and TRBJ2-2; maybe TRBD2 (6 bases). Germline CDR1 is SGHNT and CDR2 is YENEEA. The CDR3 covers 15 residues. V was shortened by 2 bases and J by 6 bases, with 13 bases between the two germline ends. The CDR3 sequence: CASSLNFGGPGELFF. The CDR3 bases are TGTGCCAGCAGCTTAAATTTCGGAGGGCCCGGGGAGCTGTTTTTT.

This clonotype has a handful of counts. This chain connects TRBV7-9 to TRBJ2-5, with 8 positions matching TRBD1. This CDR3 region has 19 residues. In germline, CDR1 is SEHNR, CDR2 FQNEAQ (reference sequence). The J segment lost 4 bases and the V segment lost 6 bases, leaving 22 bases of the junction unmatched. The CDR3 DNA follows: TGTGCCAGCAGTTTGTTCAGCACTGTCGGACAGGGTTTTTCAGAGACCCAGTACTTC. It specifies CASSLFSTVGQGFSETQYF.

The V gene is TRBV4-1, the J gene TRBJ1-4; a weak D match, TRBD1 (5 bases). The CDR3 sequence is 14 residues long. V dropped 4 bases and J dropped 7 bases, with 13 bases sitting between them. Germline V gene data show CDR1 as MGHRA and CDR2 as YSYEKL. The CDR3 reads CASSRPGRGEKLFF. CDR3 nucleotide sequence: TGCGCCAGCAGCCGCCCAGGGCGAGGTGAAAAACTGTTTTTT.

This clonotype was observed a handful of times. The J gene is TRBJ2-6, the V gene TRBV2, with D possibly TRBD2 on 6 matching bases. This CDR3 spans 18 amino acids. Trimming took off 6 bases at V and 0 bases at J, with 18 bases between the two ends. Germline V lookup: CDR1 SNHLY, CDR2 FYNNEI. CDR3 in DNA: TGTGCCAGCAGGCGGGTCGTTGGAGGGAACTCTGGGGCCAACGTCCTGACTTTC. Translation: CASRRVVGGNSGANVLTF.

This chain joins TRBV19 and TRBJ1-2; TRBD1 aligns across 8 bases. Germline assignment: CDR1 LNHDA and CDR2 SQIVND (reference sequence). The V and J ends lost 10 bases and 2 bases, in that order; junction bases with no gene match: 9. The CDR3 runs to 14 residues. CDR3 sequence reads: CATAGQALNYGYTF. CDR3 in DNA: TGTGCCACTGCGGGACAGGCGCTGAACTATGGCTACACCTTC.

This chain uses TRBV7-9 with TRBJ2-3, with D possibly matching TRBD2 (7 bases). The CDR3 sequence is 23 residues long. Germline loops: CDR1 SEHNR, CDR2 FQNEAQ (reference sequence). V was cut by 1 base and J by 7 bases, with 39 bases left in between. CDR3 region: CASSLGVWGGGTGHIRASHTQYF. In DNA, the CDR3 is TGTGCCAGCAGCTTAGGCGTGTGGGGGGGTGGAACAGGGCACATTCGGGCCAGTCATACGCAGTATTTT.

This CDR3 is CASSEQGNTGELFF. CDR3 DNA: TGCGCCAGCAGTGAGCAGGGTAACACCGGGGAGCTGTTTTTT. The chain combines TRBV5-1 with TRBJ2-2; tentatively, D is TRBD1 (5 bases). Germline V gene data show CDR1 as SGHRS and CDR2 as YFSETQ. The CDR3 covers 14 residues. V dropped 5 bases and J dropped 2 bases, with 10 bases sitting between them.

This clonotype was detected only a few times. This chain uses TRBV7-8 with TRBJ1-6; 9 bases match TRBD1. The V gene's germline CDR1 is SGHVS and CDR2 FQNEAQ. This CDR3 has 15 residues. The J segment lost 8 bases and the V segment lost 5 bases, leaving 7 bases of the junction unmatched. In DNA form, the CDR3 reads TGTGCCAGCAGCCACCTGACAGGGGGGGATTCACCCCTCCACTTT. It translates to CASSHLTGGDSPLHF.

The chain combines TRBV12-3 or TRBV12-4 with TRBJ2-7; tentatively, D is TRBD1 or TRBD2 (5 bases each). This CDR3 is 16 amino acids long. V dropped 2 bases and J dropped 0 bases, with 14 bases sitting between them. The CDR3 loop reads CASSLTGTLISYEQYF. The DNA of the CDR3 is TGTGCCAGCAGTTTAACCGGGACCCTGATCTCCTACGAGCAGTACTTC.

This sequence joins TRBV12-3 or TRBV12-4 and TRBJ2-5; 12 bases are a match to TRBD2. Losses at the gene ends were 6 bases for V and 1 base for J; bases not matched to a gene: 3. The CDR3 extends over 15 amino acids. CDR3: CASRPSGGAQETQYF. The CDR3 DNA follows: TGTGCCAGCAGGCCTAGCGGGGGGGCCCAAGAGACCCAGTACTTC.

The chain has TRBV6-1 and TRBJ1-1; the D is unclear. The germline CDR1 and CDR2 sequences are MNHNS and SASEGT. The CDR3 loop spans 14 amino acids. Between the trimmed V and J ends, which lost 6 bases and 1 base, there was a span of 12 bases. In DNA, the CDR3 is TGTGCCAGCAGGGAGAGCGTGAGGAACACTGAAGCTTTCTTT. Its translation is CASRESVRNTEAFF.

This clonotype was counted a few times. The V and J genes are TRBV12-3 or TRBV12-4 and TRBJ2-2; TRBD1 matches at 7 bases. The CDR3 runs to 14 residues. With V trimmed by 6 bases and J by 4 bases, 5 bases remained unmatched. The CDR3 DNA reads as TGTGCCAGCAGAGAGACAGGGTCCACCGGGGAGCTGTTTTTT. Protein sequence: CASRETGSTGELFF.

The chain has TRBV12-3 or TRBV12-4 and TRBJ1-1; D not resolved. Trimming stripped 5 bases from V and 0 bases from J, with 13 bases between. The length of the CDR3 is 15 residues. The CDR3 DNA reads TGTGCCAGCAGTCCCCCCCGGTCTATGAACACTGAAGCTTTCTTT. Protein sequence: CASSPPRSMNTEAFF.

V usage is TRBV7-2 and J usage is TRBJ2-7; D might be TRBD2 (6 bases). The V gene lost 5 bases and the J gene lost 4 bases, with 21 bases spanning the gap. Germline V gene lookup returns CDR1 SGHTA and CDR2 FQGNSA. This CDR3 comprises 16 residues. CDR3 sequence (DNA): TGTGCCAGCAGCATCGCCACTAGCTCCCTGGGGTACGAGCAGTACTTC. Translation: CASSIATSSLGYEQYF.

By share, this clonotype ranks as medium-sized. The genes are TRBV15 and TRBJ2-2, with a tentative D call TRBD1 (5 bases). The CDR3 loop spans 14 amino acids. V lost 4 bases and J 4 bases, leaving 10 bases between the germline ends. Germline V gene lookup returns CDR1 LNHNV and CDR2 YYDKDF (reference sequence). This chain's CDR3 is CATSTPRVTGELFF. For the CDR3, the DNA is TGTGCCACCAGCACCCCCAGGGTCACCGGGGAGCTGTTTTTT. Full variable domain (rest looked up from reference TRBV15 and TRBJ2-2): DAMVIQNPRYQVTQFGKPVTLSCSQTLNHNVMYWYQQKSSQAPKLLFHYYDKDFNNEADTPDNFQSRRPNTSFCFLDIRSPGLGDTAMYLCATSTPRVTGELFFGEGSRLTVL.

For this clonotype: A much bigger clone sits one base away, suggesting this may be a read error. This rearrangement joins TRBV4-1 to TRBJ1-2; D gene uncertain. The germline CDR1 and CDR2 sequences are MGHRA and YSYEKL. The CDR3 sequence is 13 residues long. As DNA, the CDR3 is TGCACCAGCAGCCAAACGGGGAACTATGGCTACACCTTC. It codes for CTSSQTGNYGYTF.

By frequency in the sample, this clonotype is large. The rearrangement joins TRBV19 to TRBJ1-3; tentative D call: TRBD1 (5 bases). Trimming shortened V by 3 bases and J by 2 bases, and 11 bases separated the two germline ends. CDR1 LNHDA and CDR2 SQIVND come from the germline V gene (reference sequence). CDR3 size: 15 residues. The CDR3: CASSIGGSPGNTIYF. CDR3 DNA: TGTGCCAGTAGTATCGGGGGGTCCCCTGGAAACACCATATATTTT.

This clonotype was observed a handful of times. The chain carries TRBV12-3 or TRBV12-4 and TRBJ1-1, with a tentative D call TRBD1 (5 bases). The CDR3 extends over 14 amino acids. The ends were cut back, 1 base at V and 2 bases at J, with 8 bases in the middle. Written as DNA, the CDR3 is TGTGCCAGCAGTTTAGTAGGGGTAAACACTGAAGCTTTCTTT. Residues: CASSLVGVNTEAFF.

This clonotype was recorded once. The J gene is TRBJ1-1, the V gene TRBV7-9; 7 bases map to TRBD1. CDR3 size: 14 residues. Germline CDR1 reads SEHNR; CDR2 reads FQNEAQ (reference sequence). Trimming at V came to 5 bases and at J to 3 bases, leaving 6 bases not matched to a gene. CDR3 bases: TGTGCCAGCAGCCGACAGGGAGGTGACACTGAAGCTTTCTTT. It specifies CASSRQGGDTEAFF. Full variable domain (remainder filled in from reference TRBV7-9 and TRBJ1-1): DTGVSQNPRHKITKRGQNVTFRCDPISEHNRLYWYRQTLGQGPEFLTYFQNEAQLEKSRLLSDRFSAERPKGSFSTLEIQRTEQGDSAMYLCASSRQGGDTEAFFGQGTRLTVV.

This clonotype is a singleton in its sample. This chain connects TRBV5-8 to TRBJ2-3; 7 positions match TRBD1. V lost 1 base, J lost 4 bases, and 0 bases stayed unmatched. The CDR3 consists of 13 residues. CDR1 and CDR2 (germline): SGHTS, YDEGEE. CDR3 sequence: CASSLRGPDTQYF. For the CDR3, the DNA is TGTGCCAGCAGCTTGAGGGGGCCAGATACGCAGTATTTT.

This chain links TRBV5-1 with TRBJ1-1; TRBD1 aligns across 9 bases. Germline V gene sequence: CDR1 SGHRS, CDR2 YFSETQ. V was clipped by 0 bases and J by 5 bases; unmatched bases: 8. The CDR3 runs to 16 residues. The CDR3 region is CASSLGTGQGRTEAFF. The CDR3 DNA follows: TGCGCCAGCAGCTTGGGGACAGGACAGGGGAGGACTGAAGCTTTCTTT.

This clonotype has more than one count but fewer than ten. This rearrangement joins TRBV29-1 to TRBJ1-2; TRBD1 aligns across 7 bases. The trim removed 4 bases at V and 4 bases at J, leaving 9 bases unmatched. CDR1 and CDR2 from the germline V gene are SQVTM and ANQGSEA. This CDR3 contains 14 residues. CDR3 nucleotides: TGCAGCGTTGGGGTGACAGGGTCTGCCTATGGCTACACCTTC. Amino acid sequence: CSVGVTGSAYGYTF.

The chain has TRBV28 and TRBJ2-7, with 8 bases fitting TRBD1. The CDR3 totals 16 residues. V shed 4 bases and J 6 bases; nucleotides not matched to a gene: 14. CDR1 and CDR2 (germline): MDHEN, SYDVKM. DNA of the CDR3: TGTGCCAGCAGTTCCTCGGACAGGGAGACGGTGGGCGAGCAGTACTTC. Protein product: CASSSSDRETVGEQYF. Full variable domain (outside the CDR3, taken from reference TRBV28 and TRBJ2-7): DVKVTQSSRYLVKRTGEKVFLECVQDMDHENMFWYRQDPGLGLRLIYFSYDVKMKEKGDIPEGYSVSREKKERFSLILESASTNQTSMYLCASSSSDRETVGEQYFGPGTRLTVT.

The table lists this clonotype with a few counts. V usage is TRBV2 and J usage is TRBJ1-1; D is undetermined. Germline-derived CDR1 and CDR2 are SNHLY and FYNNEI. The V end lost 4 bases, the J end lost 0 bases, and 12 bases lay between the germline ends. The CDR3 spans 15 residues. CDR3 DNA: TGTGCCAGCAGTGGCGTAGGGCGATTGAACACTGAAGCTTTCTTT. Amino acid sequence: CASSGVGRLNTEAFF. The variable domain in full, completed from reference TRBV2 and TRBJ1-1, reads EPEVTQTPSHQVTQMGQEVILRCVPISNHLYFYWYRQILGQKVEFLVSFYNNEISEKSEIFDDQFSVERPDGSNFTLKIRSTKLEDSAMYFCASSGVGRLNTEAFFGQGTRLTVV.

The chain joins TRBV7-8 to TRBJ1-3; D unclear. The CDR3 covers 13 residues. Per germline, CDR1 SGHVS and CDR2 FQNEAQ. Between the trimmed V and J ends, which lost 5 bases and 1 base, there was a span of 6 bases. The CDR3: CASSQGSGNTIYF. DNA for the CDR3: TGTGCCAGCAGCCAAGGGTCTGGAAACACCATATATTTT. The whole variable domain, remainder taken from reference TRBV7-8 and TRBJ1-3, is GAGVSQSPRYKVAKRGQDVALRCDPISGHVSLFWYQQALGQGPEFLTYFQNEAQLDKSGLPSDRFFAERPEGSVSTLKIQRTQQEDSAVYLCASSQGSGNTIYFGEGSWLTVV.

The J gene is TRBJ1-5, the V gene TRBV27; 8 nucleotides line up with TRBD1. The CDR3 is 14 amino acids. V lost 5 bases to trimming and J lost 6 bases; unmatched junction nucleotides: 6. Germline V gene data show CDR1 as MNHEY and CDR2 as SMNVEV (reference sequence). CDR3: CASSPWDRSQPQHF. CDR3 nucleotide sequence: TGTGCCAGCAGTCCCTGGGACAGGTCTCAGCCCCAGCATTTT.

This clonotype was counted between two and nine times. The V gene is TRBV5-4, the J gene TRBJ2-2; 9 positions match TRBD2. The CDR3 length is 16 residues. V was clipped by 4 bases and J by 7 bases; unmatched bases: 11. The germline V gene encodes CDR1 SGHNT and CDR2 YYREEE (reference sequence). The CDR3: CASSRKVAGVLGELFF. The CDR3 DNA reads TGTGCCAGCAGCCGCAAGGTAGCGGGGGTCCTCGGGGAGCTGTTTTTT.

This sequence joins TRBV7-9 and TRBJ2-7; 7 nucleotides align to TRBD1. The CDR3 extends over 14 amino acids. CDR1 is SEHNR and CDR2 is FQNEAQ in the germline V gene (reference sequence). The J segment lost 2 bases and the V segment lost 3 bases, leaving 4 bases of the junction unmatched. The CDR3 region has the DNA TGTGCCAGCAGCTTTGGGACAGCCACCTACGAGCAGTACTTC. Residues: CASSFGTATYEQYF.

For this clonotype: A junction boundary mismatches the germline segment, possibly from a read error. The rearrangement uses TRBV11-2 and TRBJ1-1; D is possibly TRBD1 (5 bases). Germline values: CDR1 SGHAT, CDR2 FQNNGV. The CDR3 contains 13 residues. CDR3 in amino acids: CASRLGSGAEAFF. DNA of the CDR3: TGTGCCAGCAGGTTAGGGTCGGGGGCTGAAGCTTTCTTT.